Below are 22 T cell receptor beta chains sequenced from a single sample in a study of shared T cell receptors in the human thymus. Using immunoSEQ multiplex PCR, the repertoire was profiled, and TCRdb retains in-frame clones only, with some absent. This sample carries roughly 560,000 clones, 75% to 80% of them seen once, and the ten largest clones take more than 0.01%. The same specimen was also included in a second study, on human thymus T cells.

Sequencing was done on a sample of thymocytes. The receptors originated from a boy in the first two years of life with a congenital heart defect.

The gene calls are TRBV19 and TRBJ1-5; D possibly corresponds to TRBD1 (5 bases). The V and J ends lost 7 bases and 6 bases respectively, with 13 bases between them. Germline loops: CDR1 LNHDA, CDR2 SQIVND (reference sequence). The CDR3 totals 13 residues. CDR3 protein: CASTGRVGQPQHF. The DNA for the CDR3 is TGTGCCAGTACCGGCAGGGTGGGTCAGCCCCAGCATTTT.

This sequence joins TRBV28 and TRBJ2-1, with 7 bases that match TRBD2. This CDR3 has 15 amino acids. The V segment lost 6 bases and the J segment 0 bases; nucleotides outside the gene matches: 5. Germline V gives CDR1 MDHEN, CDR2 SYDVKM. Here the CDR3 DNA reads TGTGCCAGCAGCTTCCTAGCGGCCTCCTACAATGAGCAGTTCTTC. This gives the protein CASSFLAASYNEQFF.

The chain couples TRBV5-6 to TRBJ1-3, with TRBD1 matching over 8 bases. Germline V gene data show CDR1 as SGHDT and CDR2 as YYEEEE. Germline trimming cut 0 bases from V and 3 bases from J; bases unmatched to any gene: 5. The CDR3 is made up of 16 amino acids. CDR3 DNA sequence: TGTGCCAGCAGCTTGGGACAGGGGAAGGATGGAAACACCATATATTTT. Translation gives CASSLGQGKDGNTIYF.

The CDR3 protein is CASSQGIRGQETQYF. Written as DNA, the CDR3 is TGCGCCAGCAGCCAAGGAATCAGGGGTCAAGAGACCCAGTACTTC. The chain combines TRBV4-1 with TRBJ2-5; tentative D call: TRBD1 (6 bases). Germline CDR1 is MGHRA and CDR2 is YSYEKL. V was clipped by 1 base and J by 2 bases, with 11 bases between them. This CDR3 contains 15 residues.

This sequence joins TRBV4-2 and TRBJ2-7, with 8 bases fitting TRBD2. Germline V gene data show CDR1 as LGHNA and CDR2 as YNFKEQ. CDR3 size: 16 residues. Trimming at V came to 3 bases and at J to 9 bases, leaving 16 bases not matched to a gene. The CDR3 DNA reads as TGTGCCAGCAGCCACCAGCGGGAGTCTTCCCTGGGCGGGCAGTACTTC. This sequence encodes CASSHQRESSLGGQYF.

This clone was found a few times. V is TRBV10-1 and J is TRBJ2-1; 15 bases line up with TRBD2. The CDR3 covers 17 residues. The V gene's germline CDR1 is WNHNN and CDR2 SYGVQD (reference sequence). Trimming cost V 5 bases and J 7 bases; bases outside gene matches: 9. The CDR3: CASSHGLAGGPGNEQFF. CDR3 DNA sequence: TGCGCCAGCAGTCACGGACTAGCGGGAGGGCCGGGGAATGAGCAGTTCTTC.

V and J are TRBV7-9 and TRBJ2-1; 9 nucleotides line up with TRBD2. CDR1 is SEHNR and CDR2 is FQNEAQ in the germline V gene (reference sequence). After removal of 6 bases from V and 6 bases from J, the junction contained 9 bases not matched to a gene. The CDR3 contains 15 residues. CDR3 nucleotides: TGTGCCAGCAGGGGGGCGGGAGGGCCAGGCAATGAGCAGTTCTTC. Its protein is CASRGAGGPGNEQFF.

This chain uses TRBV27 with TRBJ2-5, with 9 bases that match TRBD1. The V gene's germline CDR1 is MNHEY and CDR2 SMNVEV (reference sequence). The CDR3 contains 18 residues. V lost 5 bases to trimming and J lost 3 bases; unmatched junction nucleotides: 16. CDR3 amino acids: CASSPRTGDNSAEETQYF. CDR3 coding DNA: TGTGCCAGCAGTCCTAGGACAGGGGACAACTCTGCAGAAGAGACCCAGTACTTC.

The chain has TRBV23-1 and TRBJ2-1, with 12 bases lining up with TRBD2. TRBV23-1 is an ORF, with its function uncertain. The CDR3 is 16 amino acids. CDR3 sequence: CDSPETSGSSYNEQFF. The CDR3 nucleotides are TGCGACTCACCGGAGACTAGCGGGAGTTCCTACAATGAGCAGTTCTTC.

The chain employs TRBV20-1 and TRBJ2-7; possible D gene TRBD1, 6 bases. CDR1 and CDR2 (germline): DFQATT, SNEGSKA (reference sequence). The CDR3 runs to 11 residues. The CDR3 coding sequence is TGCAGCCTTACAGGGTTCTACGAGCAGTACTTC. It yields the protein CSLTGFYEQYF.

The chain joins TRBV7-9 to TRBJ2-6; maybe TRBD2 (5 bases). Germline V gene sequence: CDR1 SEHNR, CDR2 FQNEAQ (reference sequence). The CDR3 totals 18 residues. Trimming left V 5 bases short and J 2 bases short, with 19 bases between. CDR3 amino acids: CASSREAYIAPGANVLTF. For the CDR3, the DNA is TGTGCCAGCAGCCGGGAAGCTTATATCGCCCCTGGGGCCAACGTCCTGACTTTC.

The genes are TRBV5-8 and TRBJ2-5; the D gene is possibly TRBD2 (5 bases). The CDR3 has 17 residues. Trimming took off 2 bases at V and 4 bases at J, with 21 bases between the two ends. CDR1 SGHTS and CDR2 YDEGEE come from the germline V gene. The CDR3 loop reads CASSFRTEDGFAETQYF. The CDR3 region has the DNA TGTGCCAGCAGCTTCAGGACTGAGGACGGATTTGCAGAGACCCAGTACTTC.

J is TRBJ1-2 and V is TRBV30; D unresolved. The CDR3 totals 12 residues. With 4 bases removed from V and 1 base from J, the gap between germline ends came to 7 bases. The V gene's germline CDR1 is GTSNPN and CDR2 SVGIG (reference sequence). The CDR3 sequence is CAWTTLNYGYTF. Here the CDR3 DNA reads TGTGCCTGGACTACCCTTAACTATGGCTACACCTTC.

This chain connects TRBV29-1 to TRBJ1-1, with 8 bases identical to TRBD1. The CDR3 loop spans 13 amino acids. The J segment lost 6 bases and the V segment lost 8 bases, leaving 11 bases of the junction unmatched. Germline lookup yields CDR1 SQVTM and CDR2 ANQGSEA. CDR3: CSHRISGGPEAFF. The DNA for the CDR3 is TGCAGCCATAGGATTTCAGGGGGCCCTGAAGCTTTCTTT.

The CDR3 protein is CASSYGRGDIQYF. The CDR3 bases are TGTGCCAGCAGTTACGGCAGGGGTGACATTCAGTACTTC. The chain recombines TRBV6-5 with TRBJ2-4, with D tentatively TRBD1 (6 bases). This CDR3 comprises 13 residues. Trimming took 2 bases from V and 8 from J, leaving 10 bases between them. CDR1 and CDR2 from the germline V gene are MNHEY and SVGAGI.

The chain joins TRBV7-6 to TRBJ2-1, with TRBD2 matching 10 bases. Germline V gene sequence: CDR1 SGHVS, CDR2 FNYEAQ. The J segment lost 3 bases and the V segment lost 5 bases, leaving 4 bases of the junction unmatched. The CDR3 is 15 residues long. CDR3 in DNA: TGTGCCAGCAGCCCCCGGACTAGCGGCTACAATGAGCAGTTCTTC. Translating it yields CASSPRTSGYNEQFF.

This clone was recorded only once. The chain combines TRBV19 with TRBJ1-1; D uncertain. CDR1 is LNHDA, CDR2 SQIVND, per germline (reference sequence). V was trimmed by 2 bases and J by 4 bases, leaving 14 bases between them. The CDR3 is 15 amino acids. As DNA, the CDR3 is TGTGCCAGTAGTATATTGCCGGGAACGGGCACTGAAGCTTTCTTT. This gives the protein CASSILPGTGTEAFF.

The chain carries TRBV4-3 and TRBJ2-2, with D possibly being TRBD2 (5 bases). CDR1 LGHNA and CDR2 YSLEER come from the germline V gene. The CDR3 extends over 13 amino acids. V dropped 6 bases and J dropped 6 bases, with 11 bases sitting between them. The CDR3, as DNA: TGCGCCAGCAGTCGGGGTCGGTCCGGGGAGCTGTTTTTT. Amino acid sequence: CASSRGRSGELFF.

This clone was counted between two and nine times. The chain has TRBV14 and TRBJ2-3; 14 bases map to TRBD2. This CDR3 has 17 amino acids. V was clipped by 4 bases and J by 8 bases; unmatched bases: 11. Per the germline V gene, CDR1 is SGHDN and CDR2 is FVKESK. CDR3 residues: CASSLGTSGGPPGTQYF. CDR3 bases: TGTGCCAGCAGCCTGGGGACTAGCGGGGGCCCGCCGGGTACGCAGTATTTT.

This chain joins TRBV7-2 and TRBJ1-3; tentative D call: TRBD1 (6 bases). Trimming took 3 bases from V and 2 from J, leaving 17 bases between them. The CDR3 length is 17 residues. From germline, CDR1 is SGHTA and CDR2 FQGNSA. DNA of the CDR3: TGTGCCAGCAGCTTCTCGGCTAGGGGGAGAACTGGAAACACCATATATTTT. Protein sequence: CASSFSARGRTGNTIYF. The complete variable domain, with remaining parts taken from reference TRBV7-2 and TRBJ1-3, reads GAGVSQSPSNKVTEKGKDVELRCDPISGHTALYWYRQSLGQGLEFLIYFQGNSAPDKSGLPSDRFSAERTGGSVSTLTIQRTQQEDSAVYLCASSFSARGRTGNTIYFGEGSWLTVV.

CDR3 nucleotide sequence: TGTGCCAGCAGCTTAGGCCCCACTAGCGGGAGGGCCGGGGAGCTGTTTTTT. Translating gives CASSLGPTSGRAGELFF. The chain carries TRBV13 and TRBJ2-2; TRBD2 aligns across 13 bases. The V segment lost 0 bases and the J segment 6 bases; nucleotides outside the gene matches: 4. The CDR3 length is 17 residues. CDR1 is PRHDT and CDR2 is FYEKMQ in the germline V gene (reference sequence).

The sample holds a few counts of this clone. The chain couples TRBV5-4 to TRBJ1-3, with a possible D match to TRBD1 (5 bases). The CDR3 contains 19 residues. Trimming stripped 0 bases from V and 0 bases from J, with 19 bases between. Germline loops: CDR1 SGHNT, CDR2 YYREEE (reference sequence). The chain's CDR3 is CASSLVGAGGPHSGNTIYF. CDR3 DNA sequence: TGTGCCAGCAGCTTGGTAGGGGCTGGAGGGCCACACTCTGGAAACACCATATATTTT.